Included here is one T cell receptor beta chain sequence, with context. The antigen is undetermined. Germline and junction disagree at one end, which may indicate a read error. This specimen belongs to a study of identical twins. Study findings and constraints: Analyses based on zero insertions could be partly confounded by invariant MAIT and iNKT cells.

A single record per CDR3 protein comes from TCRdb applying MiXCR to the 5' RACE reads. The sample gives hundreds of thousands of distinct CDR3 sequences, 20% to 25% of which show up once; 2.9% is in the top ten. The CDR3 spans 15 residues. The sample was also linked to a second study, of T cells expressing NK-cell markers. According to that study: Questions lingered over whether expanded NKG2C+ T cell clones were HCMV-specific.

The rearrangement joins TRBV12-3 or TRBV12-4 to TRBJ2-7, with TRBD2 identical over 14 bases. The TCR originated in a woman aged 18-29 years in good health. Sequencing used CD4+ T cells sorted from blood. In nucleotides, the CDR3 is TGTGCCAGCAGCTCGGGGACTAGCGGGAGATACGAGCACTACTTC. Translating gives CASSSGTSGRYEHYF.